This T cell receptor beta chain was identified in a study of long-term antiretroviral therapy in people with HIV. It was version v3.0 of the immunoSEQ assay that was run at survey level. Produced via immunoSEQ multiplex PCR; TCRdb's table is partial and in-frame only. The sample has under 20,000 clones; around nine tenths are singletons. Trimming left V 3 bases short and J 1 base short, with 13 bases between. This CDR3 comprises 15 residues. The germline CDR1 and CDR2 sequences are SGHNT and YYREEE (reference sequence). This TCR came from a man aged 40-49 years with HIV. The sequences come from unsorted PBMCs, collected 0.5 years after starting antiretroviral therapy. The chain carries TRBV5-4 and TRBJ2-5; D gene ambiguous. The CDR3 DNA is TGTGCCAGCAGCTCGTCGCTACAGCTCCAAGAGACCCAGTACTTC. Translation gives CASSSSLQLQETQYF.